This T cell receptor (beta chain) was sequenced in a study of blood T cell repertoires in COVID-19. About the research overall: T cells, B-cell-depleted T cells, or PBMCs provided the cDNA or gDNA that served as material.

This CDR3 region has 15 residues. V lost 4 bases and J 5 bases, leaving 17 bases between the germline ends. Looked up from germline, CDR1 is LNHDA and CDR2 is SQIVND (reference sequence). Participants came from about 23 US areas, aged roughly 18 to 89 years. Assignments of participants to cohorts depended upon their own reported clinical history. Before being deemed recovered, Cohort 3 donors had two negative PCRs, clearance, or symptom resolution. Profiling relied on immunoSEQ multiplex PCR, and the TCRdb table lists in-frame clones only, not all of them. This table holds about 160,000 clones, more than 75% found once.

This TCR was recovered from a man aged 35 to 55 who had recovered from COVID-19. This rearrangement joins TRBV19 to TRBJ1-2; D is undetermined. Sequenced material: PBMCs or T cells enriched from blood (not recorded which). CDR3 residues: CASSTLPANLYGYTF. The CDR3 nucleotides are TGTGCCAGTAGTACCCTGCCAGCGAACCTTTATGGCTACACCTTC.